This TCR beta chain was captured in a study of siplizumab effects on memory and regulatory T cells. Study conclusions and caveats: Unstimulated subset assignment was obtained for only a minor fraction of alloreactive clones.

Measured with immunoSEQ multiplex PCR; TCRdb has only the in-frame clones, and not every one. The repertoire holds about 9,900 clones, with around 40% as singletons. V was pared by 2 bases and J by 8 bases, with 8 bases between. CDR1 and CDR2 from the germline V gene are MNHEY and SVGAGI. This CDR3 comprises 12 residues. On this clone itself: Its antigen is unknown.

Responder and stimulator cells in the mixed lymphocyte reaction were cultured together for around 6 days at 37°C. The rearrangement joins TRBV6-5 to TRBJ2-3; tentatively, D is TRBD1 or TRBD2 (6 bases each). This TCR was sampled from a human donor in good health; the cells came from an allogeneic mixed lymphocyte reaction. The sample taken for sequencing was CFSE-low (dividing) CD4+ T cells sorted from an allogeneic mixed lymphocyte reaction. The DNA for the CDR3 is TGTGCCAGCAGTTACGAGGGGGGTACGCAGTATTTT. Translated, it gives CASSYEGGTQYF.